Below are 9 T cell receptor beta chains sequenced from a single sample in a study of T cell responses to AZD1222 COVID-19 vaccine. TCRdb's table, derived via immunoSEQ multiplex PCR, lists solely in-frame clones and lacks some. Here the sample spans 95,000 to 150,000 clones, around 90% being singletons. Source: peripheral blood, taken 28 days after the second dose of the MenACWY control vaccine. All receptors come from an adult who received the MenACWY meningococcal vaccine as a control.

This clone was detected once. The genes are TRBV28 and TRBJ1-4; no definite D call. From germline, CDR1 is MDHEN and CDR2 SYDVKM. Between the trimmed V and J ends, which lost 3 bases and 8 bases, there was a span of 10 bases. The CDR3 runs 13 residues. The CDR3 loop is CASSFERPEKLFF. DNA of the CDR3: TGTGCCAGCAGTTTCGAGAGGCCAGAAAAACTGTTTTTT.

CDR3 sequence (DNA): TGTGCCAGCAGTCTAGCGGGAGGTCTCACCGGGGAGCTGTTTTTT. Protein sequence: CASSLAGGLTGELFF. The chain uses TRBV27 and TRBJ2-2; 11 bases agree with TRBD2. V shed 5 bases and J 4 bases; nucleotides not matched to a gene: 3. The CDR3 runs 15 residues. Germline CDR1 and CDR2: MNHEY and SMNVEV (reference sequence).

This chain joins TRBV27 and TRBJ2-7, with 13 bases lining up with TRBD2. CDR3 length equals 15 residues. Germline assignment: CDR1 MNHEY and CDR2 SMNVEV (reference sequence). Losses at the gene ends were 4 bases for V and 3 bases for J; bases not matched to a gene: 3. DNA for the CDR3: TGTGCCAGCAGTTCGGGACTAGCGGGATACTACGAGCAGTACTTC. Protein: CASSSGLAGYYEQYF.

The chain recombines TRBV11-3 with TRBJ2-1; TRBD2 matches at 7 bases. CDR1 is SGHNT, CDR2 YENEEA, per germline. The trim removed 6 bases at V and 3 bases at J, leaving 8 bases unmatched. CDR3 size: 15 residues. CDR3 sequence (DNA): TGTGCCAGCAGTCCGGGGAGGGCAGGCTACAATGAGCAGTTCTTC. Translated: CASSPGRAGYNEQFF.

The V gene is TRBV12-3 or TRBV12-4, the J gene TRBJ2-4, with 9 positions matching TRBD1. The CDR3 totals 12 residues. After removal of 3 bases from V and 12 bases from J, the junction contained 3 bases not matched to a gene. The CDR3 here is CASSFDRGDQYF. CDR3 bases: TGTGCCAGCAGTTTCGACAGGGGGGATCAGTACTTC.

The genes are TRBV5-1 and TRBJ1-2, with D unclear. From germline, CDR1 is SGHRS and CDR2 YFSETQ. V was trimmed by 3 bases and J by 8 bases, leaving 14 bases between them. This CDR3 contains 13 residues. The DNA for the CDR3 is TGCGCCAGCAGCTCCGAGCCAGAAGGGGGCTACACCTTC. Amino acid sequence: CASSSEPEGGYTF.

This chain joins TRBV5-5 and TRBJ1-1; 10 bases align to TRBD1. The V gene end was trimmed by 4 bases and the J gene end by 1 base; junction bases not matched to a gene: 7. Germline V CDR1 and CDR2: SGHKS, YYEKEE (reference sequence). The CDR3 length is 16 residues. CDR3 protein: CASSPDRGRGNTEAFF. The CDR3 bases are TGTGCCAGCAGCCCCGACAGGGGGCGGGGGAACACTGAAGCTTTCTTT.

V gene TRBV15 combines with J gene TRBJ1-5, with 7 nucleotides matching TRBD1. Unmatched junction bases numbered 2, after V lost 2 bases and J lost 4 bases. This CDR3 contains 14 residues. Germline V gene data show CDR1 as LNHNV and CDR2 as YYDKDF (reference sequence). CDR3 loop: CATSRQGQNQPQHF. Written as DNA, the CDR3 is TGTGCCACCAGCAGACAGGGACAGAATCAGCCCCAGCATTTT.

The chain employs TRBV3-1 (or the pseudogene TRBV3-2) and TRBJ2-5, with 14 positions matching TRBD2. Germline V lookup: CDR1 LGHDT, CDR2 YNNKEL (reference sequence). V trimming: 5 bases; J trimming: 2 bases; junction bases outside the gene matches: 7. The length of the CDR3 is 17 residues. The CDR3 region has the DNA TGTGCCAGCAGCTCGACTAGCGGGAGGGCCTGGCAAGAGACCCAGTACTTC. This encodes CASSSTSGRAWQETQYF.